This is a list of T cell receptor beta chains from one sample in a study of blood T cell repertoires in COVID-19. Sequencing was performed with immunoSEQ multiplex PCR; in TCRdb, only in-frame clones are kept and a portion is missing. The table lists 95,000 or so clones, approximately 86% of them singletons. Specimen: peripheral blood. The receptors stem from a man older than 75 with active or convalescent COVID-19. CDR3s include the opening cysteine and the closing phenylalanine or tryptophan. A D gene is named only where the DNA matches it firmly. Clone size is shown for a subset of rows, as once, few, many or a class of expanded clone.

abundance	d_gene	v_gene	j_gene	CDR3nt	CDR3aa
-	TRBD2	TRBV5-1	TRBJ2-7	TGCGCCAGCAGCAGGCTGGAAGGGACTAGCGCCTACGAGCAGTACTTC	CASSRLEGTSAYEQYF
-	-	TRBV9	TRBJ2-5	TGTGCCAGCAGCGTAGGGCAGGGCCGGGAGACCCAGTACTTC	CASSVGQGRETQYF
-	-	TRBV28	TRBJ1-2	TGTGCCAGCAGTTTAGCTGGAGGACAGCTTAACTATGGCTACACCTTC	CASSLAGGQLNYGYTF
once	TRBD1	TRBV4-2	TRBJ1-2	TGTGCCAGCAGCCAAGGCGAGGACAGGGATTATGGCTACACCTTC	CASSQGEDRDYGYTF
-	TRBD2	TRBV7-8	TRBJ2-7	TGTGCCAGCAGCCCAACTAGCGGGAGCTACGAGCAGTACTTC	CASSPTSGSYEQYF
-	-	TRBV11-1	TRBJ2-1	TGTGCCAGCAGCTTAAATACACGGGGTGAGCAGTTCTTC	CASSLNTRGEQFF
-	TRBD2	TRBV5-1	TRBJ2-2	TGCGCCAGCAGCCCAGGGACTAGCTCGAACACCGGGGAGCTGTTTTTT	CASSPGTSSNTGELFF
-	-	TRBV7-2	TRBJ1-5	TGTGCCAGCAGCTCATTTGGGCTTAGCAATCAGCCCCAGCATTTT	CASSSFGLSNQPQHF
-	-	TRBV20-1	TRBJ2-5	TGCAGTGCTAGTGCTAGCCGCGGTAGCGGACCCCCCCAAGAGACCCAGTACTTC	CSASASRGSGPPQETQYF
-	TRBD2	TRBV4-1	TRBJ2-7	TGCGCCAGCAGCCAACAACATGGACTAGCGGCGCCCTACGAGCAGTACTTC	CASSQQHGLAAPYEQYF
-	-	TRBV6-5	TRBJ1-2	TGTGCCAGCAATGTAGGTTTTCGCGGGGGCTCTGGCTACACCTTC	CASNVGFRGGSGYTF
-	TRBD2	TRBV7-9	TRBJ2-7	TGTGCCAGCAGTTCCGGGACTAGCTCCTACGAGCAGTACTTC	CASSSGTSSYEQYF
-	-	TRBV19	TRBJ2-1	TGTGCCAGTAGTCCCCCGGCACGGACAGGAGGGGGGCAGTTCTTC	CASSPPARTGGGQFF
-	-	TRBV7-9	TRBJ1-1	TGTGCCAGCAGCTTACAGGGTGGCACTGAAGCTTTCTTT	CASSLQGGTEAFF
-	TRBD2	TRBV18	TRBJ2-1	TGTGCCAGCTCACCGCCTAGCGGGAGACGGGATGAGCAGTTCTTC	CASSPPSGRRDEQFF
-	-	TRBV29-1	TRBJ2-1	TGCAGCGTTGAGCCCACCAGGGAGCAGTTCTTC	CSVEPTREQFF
-	-	TRBV3-1/TRBV3-2	TRBJ1-6	TGTGCCAGCAGCCAAGGGACTGATAATTCACCCCTCCACTTT	CASSQGTDNSPLHF
-	TRBD1	TRBV6-6	TRBJ1-2	TGTGCCAGCAGGGACCCAGGGGGTCCCCTTAACTATGGCTACACCTTC	CASRDPGGPLNYGYTF
-	-	TRBV6-7	TRBJ1-1	TGTGCCAGCAGTTACTCACAGGATGAAGCTTTCTTT	CASSYSQDEAFF
-	-	TRBV19	TRBJ2-7	TGTGCCAGTAGTTCCTCCAATACGGACTCAGAGCAGTACTTC	CASSSSNTDSEQYF
-	-	TRBV7-8	TRBJ1-5	TGTGCCAGCAGCTTACAAGGGGGTGCGCATCAGCCCCAGCATTTT	CASSLQGGAHQPQHF
-	TRBD2	TRBV5-5	TRBJ2-1	TGTGCCAGCAGCCCTCCTAGCGGGAGGAATTACAATGAGCAGTTCTTC	CASSPPSGRNYNEQFF
once	-	TRBV19	TRBJ1-1	TGTGCCAGTAGTAAAACAGGGATGAACACTGAAGCTTTCTTT	CASSKTGMNTEAFF
-	-	TRBV18	TRBJ1-2	TGTGCCAGCTCACCACAGGTTCAGGGGCCCTACTATGGCTACACCTTC	CASSPQVQGPYYGYTF
once	TRBD2	TRBV3-1/TRBV3-2	TRBJ2-2	TGTGCCAGCAGCCAAACTAGCGGGAGAAATACCGGGGAGCTGTTTTTT	CASSQTSGRNTGELFF
-	TRBD2	TRBV5-1	TRBJ2-3	TGCGCCAGCAGCTTGCGGGCTAGCGGGAGTGCAGATACGCAGTATTTT	CASSLRASGSADTQYF
-	-	TRBV5-1	TRBJ2-1	TGCGCCAGCAGCTTCGGTGAGGGAGGCTATGAGCAGTTCTTC	CASSFGEGGYEQFF
few	TRBD2	TRBV11-2	TRBJ2-5	TGTGCCAGCAGCCTACCCGGGGGGGAGACCCAGTACTTC	CASSLPGGETQYF
-	TRBD1	TRBV27	TRBJ2-1	TGTGCCAGCAGTTTTTCGGGACAGGAGGCCTACAATGAGCAGTTCTTC	CASSFSGQEAYNEQFF
-	TRBD2	TRBV19	TRBJ2-1	TGTGCCAGTAGTTCTGGACTAGTCCCCTACAATGAGCAGTTCTTC	CASSSGLVPYNEQFF
-	TRBD2	TRBV19	TRBJ2-7	TGTGCCAGTAGTATCCGCCCCGGGACTAGCTCCAGTACCTACGAGCAGTACTTC	CASSIRPGTSSSTYEQYF
-	TRBD1	TRBV5-1	TRBJ2-7	TGCGCCAGCAGCTTGGCCCCCGGGACAGGGGAAGGGTACGAGCAGTACTTC	CASSLAPGTGEGYEQYF
few	TRBD2	TRBV5-6	TRBJ2-7	TGTGCCAGCTCGGGAGGGCGTCGAGCAGGCGAGCAGTACTTC	CASSGGRRAGEQYF
few	TRBD2	TRBV6-2/TRBV6-3	TRBJ2-3	TGTGCCAGCAGTTACGGTCCAGCGGGAGTGCTTGGAGATACGCAGTATTTT	CASSYGPAGVLGDTQYF
-	TRBD2	TRBV7-3	TRBJ2-7	TGTGCCGGCAGCTACAGGACTAGCGGGAGGCGGGCCTACGAGCAGTACTTC	CAGSYRTSGRRAYEQYF
-	-	TRBV9	TRBJ2-1	TGTGCCAGCAGCGCCCTAGCGCCTAAATACAATGAGCAGTTCTTC	CASSALAPKYNEQFF
-	TRBD1	TRBV28	TRBJ2-7	TGTGCCACGAGACAGGGTTCCCACGAGCAGTACTTC	CATRQGSHEQYF
-	-	TRBV19	TRBJ1-5	TGTGCCAGTAGTATAGACAGGGCGGGCAATCAGCCCCAGCATTTT	CASSIDRAGNQPQHF
-	-	TRBV21-1	TRBJ2-1	TGTGCCAGCAGCACTGACAGGGACGGCTACAATGAGCAGTTCTTC	CASSTDRDGYNEQFF
-	-	TRBV10-3	TRBJ2-5	TGTGCCATCAGCGGCAAGGACAGCACCCAAGAGACCCAGTACTTC	CAISGKDSTQETQYF
-	TRBD1	TRBV20-1	TRBJ2-7	TGCAGTGCTAGTAGTCCACAGGGGGCAAGCTACGAGCAGTACTTC	CSASSPQGASYEQYF
-	TRBD1	TRBV18	TRBJ1-2	TGTGCCAGCTCACCAGATGGACAGGGCAACTATGGCTACACCTTC	CASSPDGQGNYGYTF
-	-	TRBV7-2	TRBJ1-2	TGTGCCAGCAGCTTAGCGCGGACAGTTCCTACTGGAGAGACCTTC	CASSLARTVPTGETF
-	-	TRBV5-1	TRBJ1-4	TGCGCCAGCAGCCCCCAGGGAAATAATGAAAAACTGTTTTTT	CASSPQGNNEKLFF
-	-	TRBV7-8	TRBJ2-1	TGTGCCAGCCAAGCGGGCGTGAACTCCTACAATGAGCAGTTCTTC	CASQAGVNSYNEQFF
-	TRBD2	TRBV27	TRBJ2-1	TGTGCCAGCAGTACAACTAGCGGCCTTTACAATGAGCAGTTCTTC	CASSTTSGLYNEQFF
-	-	TRBV14	TRBJ2-2	TGTGCCAGCAGCCAAGACAGGGTACCCCCGAACACCGGGGAGCTGTTTTTT	CASSQDRVPPNTGELFF
-	TRBD2	TRBV7-3	TRBJ2-3	TGTGCCAGCAGCTTAAAAGGCGGGAGGGCTAGCACAGATACGCAGTATTTT	CASSLKGGRASTDTQYF
few	-	TRBV30	TRBJ1-2	TGTGCCTGGAGTGCATACTATGGCTACACCTTC	CAWSAYYGYTF
few	TRBD2	TRBV14	TRBJ2-1	TGTGCCAGCAAAGCGGGAGAGGGCTTCAATGAGCAGTTCTTC	CASKAGEGFNEQFF
-	-	TRBV30	TRBJ2-7	TGTGCCTGGAGTGTGGGCGGGGCGGGCTACGAGCAGTACTTC	CAWSVGGAGYEQYF